Below, one T cell receptor (beta chain) is given with its context. Its matching antigen is unknown. The PCR used 60 Vbeta and 13 Jbeta primers. Profiled with immunoSEQ multiplex PCR; TCRdb holds only in-frame clones, not every one. This repertoire includes 85,000 to 90,000 clones. The sample comes from a study of cytomegalovirus exposure and HLA in healthy donors. The study, taken as a whole, reports: In a later analysis, at a false discovery rate of 0.05, roughly 18,000 TCR beta sequences were associated with HLA alleles. Presence/absence analysis assumed near-uniform sequencing depth across donors.

This CDR3 has 15 amino acids. J gave up 3 bases and V 5 bases, and 7 bases lay outside the gene matches. From germline, CDR1 is GTSNPN and CDR2 SVGIG (reference sequence). This chain connects TRBV30 to TRBJ1-4; TRBD1 agrees at 9 bases. The sample comprised PBMCs. The sequence derives from a man between 45 and 60 years old in good health and CMV-seropositive. CDR3 DNA: TGTGCCTGGGAGGTGAACAGGGGGCCTAATGAAAAACTGTTTTTT. This gives the protein CAWEVNRGPNEKLFF.